Sequencing of this TCR beta chain was carried out in a study of T cell responses to AZD1222 COVID-19 vaccine. Study observations and caveats: Unmutated regions of variants are reportedly targeted by nearly half of spike-specific TCRs. Vaccine-related CD4 TCRs covered spike, predominating at 160-218 and 743-854. Clonal diversity may have been underestimated, and the donors were mostly white British, with more females than males. Recipients of two AZD1222 doses showed rising Spike-specific TCR breadth and depth.

Of note for this clone: Antigen specificity is unknown.

TCRdb's copy holds only in-frame clones and misses some; the assay was immunoSEQ multiplex PCR. The top ten clones hold roughly 2.6% of a sample with 90,000 to 140,000 clones, roughly 90% of them seen once. V lost 0 bases and J lost 6, with 12 bases in between. Germline V gene lookup returns CDR1 MGHRA and CDR2 YSYEKL. CDR3 length: 14 amino acids. The TCR was taken from an adult in good health. Sequencing was performed on peripheral blood, taken on day 0 of AZD1222 vaccination. This chain connects TRBV4-1 to TRBJ2-7; D possibly corresponds to TRBD2 (5 bases). This CDR3 reads CASSQEQRAFEQYF. CDR3 nucleotides: TGCGCCAGCAGCCAAGAACAGAGGGCCTTCGAGCAGTACTTC.